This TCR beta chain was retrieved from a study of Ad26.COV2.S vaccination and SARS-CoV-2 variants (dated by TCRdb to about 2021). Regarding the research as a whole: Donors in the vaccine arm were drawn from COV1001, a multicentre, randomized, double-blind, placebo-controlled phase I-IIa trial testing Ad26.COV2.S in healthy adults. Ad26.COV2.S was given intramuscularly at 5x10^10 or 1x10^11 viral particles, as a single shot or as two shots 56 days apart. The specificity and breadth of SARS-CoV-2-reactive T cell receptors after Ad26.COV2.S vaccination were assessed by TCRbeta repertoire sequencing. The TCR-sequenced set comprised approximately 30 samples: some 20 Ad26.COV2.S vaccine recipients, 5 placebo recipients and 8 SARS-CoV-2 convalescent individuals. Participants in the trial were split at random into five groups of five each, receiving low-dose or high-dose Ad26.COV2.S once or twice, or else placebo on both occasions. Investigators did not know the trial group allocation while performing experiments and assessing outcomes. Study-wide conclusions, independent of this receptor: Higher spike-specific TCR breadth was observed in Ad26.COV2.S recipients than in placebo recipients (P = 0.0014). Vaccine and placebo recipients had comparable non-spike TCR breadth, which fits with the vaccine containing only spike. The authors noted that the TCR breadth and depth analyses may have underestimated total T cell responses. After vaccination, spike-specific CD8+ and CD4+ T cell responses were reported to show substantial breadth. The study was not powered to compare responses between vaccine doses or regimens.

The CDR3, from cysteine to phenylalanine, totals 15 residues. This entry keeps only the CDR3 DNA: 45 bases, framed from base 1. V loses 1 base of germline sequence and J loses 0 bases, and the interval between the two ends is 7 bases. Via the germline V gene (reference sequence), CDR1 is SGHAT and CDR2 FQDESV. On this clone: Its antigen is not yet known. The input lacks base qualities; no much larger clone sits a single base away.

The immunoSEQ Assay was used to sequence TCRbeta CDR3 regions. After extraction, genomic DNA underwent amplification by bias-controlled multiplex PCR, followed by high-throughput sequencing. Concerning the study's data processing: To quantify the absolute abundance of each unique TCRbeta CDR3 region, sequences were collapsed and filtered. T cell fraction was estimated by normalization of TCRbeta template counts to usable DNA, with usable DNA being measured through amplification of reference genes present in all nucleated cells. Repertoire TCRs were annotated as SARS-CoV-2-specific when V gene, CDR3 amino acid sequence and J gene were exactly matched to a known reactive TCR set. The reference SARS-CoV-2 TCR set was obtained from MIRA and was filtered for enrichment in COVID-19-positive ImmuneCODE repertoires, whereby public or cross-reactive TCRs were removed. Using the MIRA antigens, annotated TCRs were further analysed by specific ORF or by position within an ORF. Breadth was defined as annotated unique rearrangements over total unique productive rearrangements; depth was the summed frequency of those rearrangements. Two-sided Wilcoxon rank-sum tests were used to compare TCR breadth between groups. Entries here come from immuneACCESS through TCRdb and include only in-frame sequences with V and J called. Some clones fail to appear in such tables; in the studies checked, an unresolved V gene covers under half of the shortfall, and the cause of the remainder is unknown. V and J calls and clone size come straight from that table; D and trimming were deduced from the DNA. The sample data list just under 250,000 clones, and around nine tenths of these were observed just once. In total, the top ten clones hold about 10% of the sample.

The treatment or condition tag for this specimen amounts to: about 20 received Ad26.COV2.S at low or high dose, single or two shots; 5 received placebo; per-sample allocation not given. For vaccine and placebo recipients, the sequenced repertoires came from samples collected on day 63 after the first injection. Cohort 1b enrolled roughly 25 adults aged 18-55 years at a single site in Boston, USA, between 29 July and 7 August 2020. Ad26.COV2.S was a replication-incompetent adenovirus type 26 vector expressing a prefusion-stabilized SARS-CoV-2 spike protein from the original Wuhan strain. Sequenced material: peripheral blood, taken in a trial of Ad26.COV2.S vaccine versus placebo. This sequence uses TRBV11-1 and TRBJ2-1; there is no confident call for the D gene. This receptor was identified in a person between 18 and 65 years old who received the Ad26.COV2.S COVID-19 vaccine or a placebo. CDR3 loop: CASSLEVLSYNEQFF. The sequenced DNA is TGTGCCAGCAGCTTAGAGGTCCTCTCCTACAATGAGCAGTTCTTC.